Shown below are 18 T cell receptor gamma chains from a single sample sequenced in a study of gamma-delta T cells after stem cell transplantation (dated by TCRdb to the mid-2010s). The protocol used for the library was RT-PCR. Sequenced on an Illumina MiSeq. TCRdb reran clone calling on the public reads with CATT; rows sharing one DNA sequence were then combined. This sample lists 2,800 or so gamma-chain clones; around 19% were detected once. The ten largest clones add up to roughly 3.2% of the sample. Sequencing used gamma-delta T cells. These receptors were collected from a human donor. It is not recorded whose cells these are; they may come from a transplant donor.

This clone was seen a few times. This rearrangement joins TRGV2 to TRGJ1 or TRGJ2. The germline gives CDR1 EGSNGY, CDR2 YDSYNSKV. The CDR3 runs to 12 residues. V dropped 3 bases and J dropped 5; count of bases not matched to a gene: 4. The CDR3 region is CATWDSDYKKLF. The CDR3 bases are TGTGCCACCTGGGACTCGGATTATAAGAAACTCTTT.

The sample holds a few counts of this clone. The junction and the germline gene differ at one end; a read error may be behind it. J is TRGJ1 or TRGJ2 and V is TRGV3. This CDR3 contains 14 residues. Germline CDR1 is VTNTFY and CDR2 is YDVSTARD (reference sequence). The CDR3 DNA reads TGTGCCACCTGGGACAGGCTGAATAATTATAAGAAACTCTTT. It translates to CATWDRLNNYKKLF.

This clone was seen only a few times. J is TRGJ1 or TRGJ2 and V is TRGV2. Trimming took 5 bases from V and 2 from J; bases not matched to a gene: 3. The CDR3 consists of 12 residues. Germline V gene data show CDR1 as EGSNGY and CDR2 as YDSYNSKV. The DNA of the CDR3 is TGTGCCACCTGGGCCTATTATTATAAGAAACTCTTT. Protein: CATWAYYYKKLF.

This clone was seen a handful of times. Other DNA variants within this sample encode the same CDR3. The CDR3: CATWDGPKKLF. Here the CDR3 DNA reads TGTGCCACCTGGGACGGCCCTAAGAAACTCTTT. V is TRGV2 and J is TRGJ1 or TRGJ2. Germline values: CDR1 EGSNGY, CDR2 YDSYNSKV. The V segment lost 1 base and the J segment 9 bases; nucleotides outside the gene matches: 3. The CDR3 totals 11 residues.

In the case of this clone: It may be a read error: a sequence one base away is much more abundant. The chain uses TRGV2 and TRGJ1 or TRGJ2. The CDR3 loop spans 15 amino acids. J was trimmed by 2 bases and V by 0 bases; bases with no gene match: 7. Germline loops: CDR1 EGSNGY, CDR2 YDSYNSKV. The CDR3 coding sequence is TGTGCCACCTGGGACGGGCCCCCGCATTATTATAAGAAACTCTTT. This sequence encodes CATWDGPPHYYKKLF.

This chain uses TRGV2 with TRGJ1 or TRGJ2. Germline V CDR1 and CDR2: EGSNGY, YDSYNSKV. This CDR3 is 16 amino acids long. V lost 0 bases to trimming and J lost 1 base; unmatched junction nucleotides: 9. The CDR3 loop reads CATWDGDQRNYYKKLF. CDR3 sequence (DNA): TGTGCCACCTGGGACGGGGACCAACGTAATTATTATAAGAAACTCTTT.

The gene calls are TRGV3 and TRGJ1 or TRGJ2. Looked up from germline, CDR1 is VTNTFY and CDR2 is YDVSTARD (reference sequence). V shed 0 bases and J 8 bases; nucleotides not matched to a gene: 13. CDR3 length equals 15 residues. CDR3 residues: CATWDRPGFAHKKLF. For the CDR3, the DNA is TGTGCCACCTGGGACAGGCCCGGGTTCGCCCATAAGAAACTCTTT.

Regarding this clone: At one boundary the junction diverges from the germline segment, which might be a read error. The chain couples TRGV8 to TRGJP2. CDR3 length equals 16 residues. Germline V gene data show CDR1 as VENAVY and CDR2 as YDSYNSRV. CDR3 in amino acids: CATWGYRGSGDWTKTF. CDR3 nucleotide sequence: TGTGCCACCTGGGGATACAGGGGTAGTGGTGATTGGACCAAGACGTTT.

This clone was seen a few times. The CDR3 nucleotides are TGTGCCTTGTGGGAGGTGCCCCCTCTAAATTCCAATTATTATAAGAAACTCTTT. This encodes CALWEVPPLNSNYYKKLF. J is TRGJ1 or TRGJ2 and V is TRGV9. Germline V gene sequence: CDR1 GITISATS, CDR2 ISYDGTV (reference sequence). Losses at the gene ends were 0 bases for V and 1 base for J; bases not matched to a gene: 15. The CDR3 loop spans 18 amino acids.

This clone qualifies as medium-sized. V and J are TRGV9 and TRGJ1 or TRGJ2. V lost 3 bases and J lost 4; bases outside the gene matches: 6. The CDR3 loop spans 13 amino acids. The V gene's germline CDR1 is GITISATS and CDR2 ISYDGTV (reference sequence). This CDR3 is CALWEPTYYKKLF. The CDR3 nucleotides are TGTGCCTTGTGGGAGCCTACGTATTATAAGAAACTCTTT.

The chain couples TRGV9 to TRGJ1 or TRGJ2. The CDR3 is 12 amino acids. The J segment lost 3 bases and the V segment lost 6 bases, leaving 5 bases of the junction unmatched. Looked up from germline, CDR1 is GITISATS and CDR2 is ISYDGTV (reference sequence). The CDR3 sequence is CALWSTYYKKLF. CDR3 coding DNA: TGTGCCTTGTGGTCCACTTATTATAAGAAACTCTTT.

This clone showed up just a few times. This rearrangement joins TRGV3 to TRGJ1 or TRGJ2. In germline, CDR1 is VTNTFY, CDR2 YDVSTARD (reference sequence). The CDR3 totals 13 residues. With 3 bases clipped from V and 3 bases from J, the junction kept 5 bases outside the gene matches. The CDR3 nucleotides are TGTGCCACCTGGGACCGTGCTTATTATAAGAAACTCTTT. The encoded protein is CATWDRAYYKKLF.

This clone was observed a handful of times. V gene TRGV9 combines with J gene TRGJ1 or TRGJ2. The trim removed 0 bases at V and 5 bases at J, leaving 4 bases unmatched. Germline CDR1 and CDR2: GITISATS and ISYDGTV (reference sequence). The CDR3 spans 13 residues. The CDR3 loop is CALWEVRDYKKLF. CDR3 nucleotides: TGTGCCTTGTGGGAGGTGAGGGATTATAAGAAACTCTTT.

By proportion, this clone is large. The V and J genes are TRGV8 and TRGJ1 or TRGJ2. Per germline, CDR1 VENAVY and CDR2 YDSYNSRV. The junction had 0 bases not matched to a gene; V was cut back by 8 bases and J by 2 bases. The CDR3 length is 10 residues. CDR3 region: CATYYYKKLF. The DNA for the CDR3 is TGTGCCACCTATTATTATAAGAAACTCTTT.

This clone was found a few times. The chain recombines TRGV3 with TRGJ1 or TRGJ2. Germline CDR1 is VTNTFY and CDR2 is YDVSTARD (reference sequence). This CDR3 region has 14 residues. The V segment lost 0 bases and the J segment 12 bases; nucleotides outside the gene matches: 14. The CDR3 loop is CATWDRPPRVPKLF. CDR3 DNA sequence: TGTGCCACCTGGGACAGGCCTCCGCGTGTTCCGAAACTCTTT.

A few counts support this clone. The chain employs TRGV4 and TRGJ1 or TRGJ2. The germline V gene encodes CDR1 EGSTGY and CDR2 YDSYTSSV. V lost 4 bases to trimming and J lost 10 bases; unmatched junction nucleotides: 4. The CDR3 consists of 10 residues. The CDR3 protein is CATWDIKKLF. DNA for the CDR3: TGTGCCACCTGGGACATAAAGAAACTCTTT.

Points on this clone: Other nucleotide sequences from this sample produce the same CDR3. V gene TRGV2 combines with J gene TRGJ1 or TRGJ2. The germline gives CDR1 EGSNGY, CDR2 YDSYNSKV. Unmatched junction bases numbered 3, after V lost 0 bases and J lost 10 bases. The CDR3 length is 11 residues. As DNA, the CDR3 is TGTGCCACCTGGGACGGGGGGAAGAAACTCTTT. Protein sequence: CATWDGGKKLF.

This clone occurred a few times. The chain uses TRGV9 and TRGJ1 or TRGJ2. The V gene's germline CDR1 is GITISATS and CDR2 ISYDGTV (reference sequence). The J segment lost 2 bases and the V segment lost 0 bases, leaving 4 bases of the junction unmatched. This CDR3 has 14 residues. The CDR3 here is CALWEVPYYYKKLF. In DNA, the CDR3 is TGTGCCTTGTGGGAGGTGCCGTATTATTATAAGAAACTCTTT.